The rows below give T cell receptor beta chains drawn from one sample of a study of regulatory T cells in long-lasting Graves disease. MiXCR was run by TCRdb on the multiplex PCR reads, yielding one entry per CDR3 protein. The repertoire holds hundreds of thousands of distinct CDR3 sequences, with roughly 21% as singletons. The sample in question was peripheral blood mononuclear cells (PBMCs), obtained when the disease was refractory, from a patient treated with antithyroid drugs. The receptor set was obtained from a female donor with Graves disease. The CDR3 runs from the conserved cysteine through the conserved F or W. D genes are given only for firm matches. For some rows the clone size is stated as once, few or many, or as a class when expanded; others skip it.

J: TRBJ1-1; V: TRBV28; size: once; D: TRBD1; CDR3: CASSLLDRGFAEAFF; DNA: TGTGCCAGCAGCCTTTTGGACAGGGGCTTCGCTGAAGCTTTCTTT
J: TRBJ1-4; V: TRBV13; size: many; D: .; CDR3: CASSPNVQGREKLFF; DNA: TGTGCCAGCAGCCCGAATGTGCAGGGGCGGGAAAAACTGTTTTTT
J: TRBJ2-5; V: TRBV20-1; size: .; D: .; CDR3: CSARDWRGLDQETQYF; DNA: TGCAGTGCTAGAGATTGGAGGGGCCTGGACCAAGAGACCCAGTACTTC
J: TRBJ1-6; V: TRBV6-5; size: .; D: .; CDR3: CASSYSGSTLHF; DNA: TGTGCCAGCAGTTACTCTGGTTCGACCCTCCACTTT
J: TRBJ1-5; V: TRBV5-8; size: .; D: .; CDR3: CASSFRGADQPQHF; DNA: TGTGCCAGCAGCTTCAGAGGGGCGGATCAGCCCCAGCATTTT
J: TRBJ2-7; V: TRBV15; size: .; D: TRBD1; CDR3: CATSRPPGTGIYEQYF; DNA: TGTGCCACCAGCAGACCCCCCGGGACAGGGATCTACGAGCAGTACTTC
J: TRBJ2-7; V: TRBV4-1; size: many; D: TRBD1; CDR3: CASSPGQGRPYEQYF; DNA: TGCGCCAGCAGCCCGGGACAGGGGAGACCCTACGAGCAGTACTTC
J: TRBJ2-7; V: TRBV6-5; size: few; D: TRBD1; CDR3: CASSYSGRGQAYEQYF; DNA: TGTGCCAGCAGTTACTCGGGTAGGGGGCAGGCCTACGAGCAGTACTTC
J: TRBJ2-4; V: TRBV5-1; size: few; D: .; CDR3: CASSLARDFLRGKNIQYF; DNA: TGCGCCAGCAGCTTGGCCCGGGATTTCCTTCGAGGCAAAAACATTCAGTACTTC
J: TRBJ2-7; V: TRBV20-1; size: many; D: .; CDR3: CSASDRRGGQYF; DNA: TGCAGTGCTAGCGACAGGCGTGGAGGGCAGTACTTC
J: TRBJ2-7; V: TRBV7-2; size: many; D: TRBD2; CDR3: CASSSQGLAGGTYEQYF; DNA: TGTGCCAGCAGCTCACAGGGACTAGCGGGGGGGACCTACGAGCAGTACTTC
J: TRBJ2-2; V: TRBV7-9; size: .; D: .; CDR3: CASSSSISSSNTGELFF; DNA: TGTGCCAGCAGCTCCTCTATTTCGTCATCGAACACCGGGGAGCTGTTTTTT
J: TRBJ1-1; V: TRBV6-5; size: .; D: .; CDR3: CASSYDVTGPGNTEAFF; DNA: TGTGCCAGCAGTTACGACGTAACCGGCCCCGGGAACACTGAAGCTTTCTTT
J: TRBJ2-5; V: TRBV11-2; size: few; D: TRBD2; CDR3: CASSWTRGGQETQYF; DNA: TGTGCCAGCAGCTGGACGCGGGGGGGACAAGAGACCCAGTACTTC
J: TRBJ1-5; V: TRBV25-1; size: .; D: .; CDR3: CASSEGAGGTPQHF; DNA: TGTGCCAGCAGTGAAGGGGCAGGTGGTACGCCCCAGCATTTT
J: TRBJ2-2; V: TRBV9; size: .; D: TRBD2; CDR3: CASSAPQTSANTGELFF; DNA: TGTGCCAGCAGCGCCCCTCAGACTAGCGCGAACACCGGGGAGCTGTTTTTT
J: TRBJ2-7; V: TRBV28; size: many; D: .; CDR3: CASSPLTPYEQYF; DNA: TGTGCCAGCAGCCCATTGACCCCCTACGAGCAGTACTTC
J: TRBJ1-1; V: TRBV6-1; size: many; D: .; CDR3: CASSERDIQIEAFF; DNA: TGTGCCAGCAGTGAACGAGATATACAGATTGAAGCTTTCTTT
J: TRBJ1-2; V: TRBV2; size: many; D: .; CDR3: CASRRGEAQGYTF; DNA: TGTGCCAGCAGAAGGGGGGAGGCTCAGGGCTACACCTTC
J: TRBJ2-6; V: TRBV11-2; size: many; D: .; CDR3: CASSFLSGANVLTF; DNA: TGTGCCAGCAGCTTCCTCTCTGGGGCCAACGTCCTGACTTTC
J: TRBJ2-7; V: TRBV5-1; size: .; D: .; CDR3: CASSLTSRAPYYEQYF; DNA: TGCGCCAGCAGCTTAACTAGCCGAGCCCCCTACTACGAGCAGTACTTC
J: TRBJ2-7; V: TRBV6-2/TRBV6-3; size: few; D: .; CDR3: CASSYGLWCEQYF; DNA: TGTGCCAGCAGTTACGGGTTGTGGTGCGAGCAGTACTTC
J: TRBJ1-2; V: TRBV20-1; size: .; D: .; CDR3: CSGGPRSNYGYTF; DNA: TGCAGTGGCGGACCCCGATCCAACTATGGCTACACCTTC
J: TRBJ1-1; V: TRBV6-2/TRBV6-3; size: .; D: .; CDR3: CASSYLTENTEAFF; DNA: TGTGCCAGCAGTTACCTTACAGAGAACACTGAAGCTTTCTTT
J: TRBJ2-5; V: TRBV27; size: many; D: TRBD2; CDR3: CASSLRLAGSPGAETQYF; DNA: TGTGCCAGCAGTTTACGACTAGCGGGCTCCCCGGGAGCGGAGACCCAGTACTTC
J: TRBJ1-6; V: TRBV19; size: few; D: TRBD1; CDR3: CASSIGNRGLDSPLHF; DNA: TGTGCCAGTAGTATTGGAAACAGGGGGCTTGATTCACCCCTCCACTTT
J: TRBJ2-2; V: TRBV2; size: many; D: .; CDR3: CASSEGLGNTGELFF; DNA: TGTGCCAGCAGTGAAGGGCTAGGGAACACCGGGGAGCTGTTTTTT
J: TRBJ1-2; V: TRBV7-9; size: few; D: .; CDR3: CASSIAVIGRKNYGYTF; DNA: TGTGCCAGCAGCATAGCGGTTATTGGACGTAAGAACTATGGCTACACCTTC
J: TRBJ1-5; V: TRBV7-9; size: few; D: .; CDR3: CASSLAQADSYQPQHF; DNA: TGTGCCAGCAGCTTAGCCCAAGCGGACAGTTATCAGCCCCAGCATTTT
J: TRBJ2-7; V: TRBV6-4; size: few; D: TRBD1; CDR3: CASSAGTGDSYEQYF; DNA: TGTGCCAGCAGTGCCGGGACAGGGGACTCCTACGAGCAGTACTTC
J: TRBJ2-7; V: TRBV7-2; size: few; D: TRBD1; CDR3: CASSWTDRGFEQYF; DNA: TGTGCCAGCAGCTGGACGGACAGGGGGTTTGAGCAGTACTTC
J: TRBJ2-2; V: TRBV5-6; size: many; D: TRBD1; CDR3: CASSWDRATGELFF; DNA: TGTGCCAGCAGCTGGGACAGGGCGACCGGGGAGCTGTTTTTT
J: TRBJ2-7; V: TRBV5-1; size: .; D: .; CDR3: CASSFGQPSYEQYF; DNA: TGCGCCAGCAGCTTTGGTCAGCCCTCCTACGAGCAGTACTTC
J: TRBJ1-5; V: TRBV19; size: .; D: TRBD1; CDR3: CASSTRGADSNQPQHF; DNA: TGTGCCAGTAGTACCAGGGGGGCTGACAGCAATCAGCCCCAGCATTTT
J: TRBJ1-1; V: TRBV11-3; size: many; D: .; CDR3: CASSSGRVNTEAFF; DNA: TGTGCCAGCAGCTCGGGACGGGTGAACACTGAAGCTTTCTTT
J: TRBJ1-1; V: TRBV24-1; size: many; D: .; CDR3: CATTEGTEAFF; DNA: TGTGCCACCACCGAGGGCACTGAAGCTTTCTTT
J: TRBJ1-1; V: TRBV19; size: .; D: TRBD1; CDR3: CASSPVLQGLTEAFF; DNA: TGTGCCAGTAGCCCAGTGTTACAGGGGCTTACTGAAGCTTTCTTT
J: TRBJ2-7; V: TRBV27; size: many; D: .; CDR3: CASSLLARPYEQYF; DNA: TGTGCCAGCAGTTTGCTAGCGCGCCCCTACGAGCAGTACTTC
J: TRBJ1-1; V: TRBV6-5; size: few; D: TRBD1; CDR3: CASSFPRGRPSNAEAFF; DNA: TGTGCCAGCAGTTTCCCCAGGGGGCGGCCCTCTAACGCTGAAGCTTTCTTT
J: TRBJ1-1; V: TRBV11-2; size: .; D: TRBD1; CDR3: CASSLRQGAEAFF; DNA: TGTGCCAGCAGCTTAAGGCAGGGGGCTGAAGCTTTCTTT
J: TRBJ2-4; V: TRBV19; size: .; D: .; CDR3: CASSGGMPKNIQYF; DNA: TGTGCCAGTAGTGGGGGGATGCCCAAAAACATTCAGTACTTC
J: TRBJ1-1; V: TRBV5-1; size: few; D: .; CDR3: CASSLEYKNTEAFF; DNA: TGCGCCAGCAGCTTGGAGTATAAGAACACTGAAGCTTTCTTT
J: TRBJ2-7; V: TRBV29-1; size: .; D: .; CDR3: CSVVSGASGVYEQYF; DNA: TGCAGCGTTGTCTCAGGGGCTAGCGGAGTCTACGAGCAGTACTTC
J: TRBJ2-7; V: TRBV7-9; size: few; D: TRBD2; CDR3: CASSSSSGDLSYEQYF; DNA: TGTGCCAGCAGCTCTTCAAGCGGGGACCTCTCCTACGAGCAGTACTTC
J: TRBJ1-5; V: TRBV3-1; size: .; D: TRBD1; CDR3: CASSSTAGGGNQPQHF; DNA: TGTGCCAGCAGCTCAACGGCAGGGGGGGGCAATCAGCCCCAGCATTTT
J: TRBJ1-5; V: TRBV2; size: many; D: .; CDR3: CASSGNGLQGPQHF; DNA: TGTGCCAGCAGTGGAAACGGCCTCCAAGGGCCCCAGCATTTT
J: TRBJ1-1; V: TRBV25-1; size: many; D: .; CDR3: CASSETGIEAFF; DNA: TGTGCCAGCAGTGAAACAGGGATTGAAGCTTTCTTT
J: TRBJ2-1; V: TRBV19; size: few; D: TRBD2; CDR3: CASSILAGGPGEQFF; DNA: TGTGCCAGTAGCATATTAGCGGGGGGGCCGGGTGAGCAGTTCTTC
J: TRBJ2-5; V: TRBV10-3; size: many; D: TRBD2; CDR3: CAISDETSKQTQYF; DNA: TGTGCCATCAGTGATGAGACTAGCAAACAGACCCAGTACTTC
J: TRBJ2-7; V: TRBV20-1; size: many; D: .; CDR3: CSARRSEQYF; DNA: TGCAGTGCTCGAAGGTCCGAGCAGTACTTC
J: TRBJ1-5; V: TRBV28; size: many; D: .; CDR3: CASSFGGGGSQPQHF; DNA: TGTGCCAGCAGTTTCGGAGGGGGAGGGAGTCAGCCCCAGCATTTT
J: TRBJ1-6; V: TRBV12-3/TRBV12-4; size: many; D: TRBD1; CDR3: CASTPGQGTSPLHF; DNA: TGTGCCAGCACCCCGGGACAGGGTACTTCACCCCTCCACTTT
J: TRBJ1-5; V: TRBV7-2; size: many; D: TRBD1; CDR3: CASSQDRGRNQPQHF; DNA: TGTGCCAGCAGCCAAGACAGGGGTCGCAATCAGCCCCAGCATTTT
J: TRBJ1-1; V: TRBV2; size: many; D: TRBD1; CDR3: CASSPRQGGGTEAFF; DNA: TGTGCCAGCAGTCCCCGACAGGGGGGGGGGACTGAAGCTTTCTTT
J: TRBJ1-1; V: TRBV30; size: few; D: TRBD1; CDR3: CAWSTDRANTEAFF; DNA: TGTGCCTGGAGTACGGACAGGGCGAACACTGAAGCTTTCTTT
J: TRBJ1-6; V: TRBV30; size: many; D: TRBD1; CDR3: CAWTTGTGGINSPLHF; DNA: TGTGCCTGGACCACCGGGACAGGGGGAATTAATTCACCCCTCCACTTT